The following is a T cell receptor (beta chain) sequence with its context. Antigen: not known. The CDR3 is 16 amino acids. CDR1 and CDR2 from the germline V gene are GTSNPN and SVGIG (reference sequence). The V gene lost 3 bases and the J gene lost 7 bases, with 22 bases spanning the gap. The source of the sample is a study of cytomegalovirus exposure and HLA in healthy donors. The overall study: As an earlier analysis found, roughly 180 million T cells yielded about 120 million unique TCR beta sequences. Study-wide points: Immune exposure data for these donors was limited to CMV serostatus. HLA alleles were associated with 15,000 to 20,000 TCR beta sequences in a later analysis at 0.05 false discovery rate. The Asian-associated ancestry cluster reportedly had fewer N-insertions than the approximately 670-donor mean in a later analysis.

Primers included in the PCR were 60 Vbeta and 13 Jbeta primers. Clones were read by immunoSEQ multiplex PCR, and TCRdb kept only the in-frame ones, dropping some. The sample carries about 70,000 clones, 74% recorded once. The sample consisted of PBMCs. The sequence was obtained from a human donor in good health. The rearrangement joins TRBV30 to TRBJ2-1; D possibly corresponds to TRBD1 (7 bases). The CDR3 DNA follows: TGTGCCTGGAGCGCGGACGCTGGGGCAGGGGGGAATGAGCAGTTCTTC. Protein: CAWSADAGAGGNEQFF. Looking up the rest from reference TRBV30 and TRBJ2-1 gives the full variable domain: SQTIHQWPATLVQPVGSPLSLECTVEGTSNPNLYWYRQAAGRGLQLLFYSVGIGQISSEVPQNLSASRPQDRQFILSSKKLLLSDSGFYLCAWSADAGAGGNEQFFGPGTRLTVL.